This TCR beta chain was identified during a study of shared T cell receptors in the human thymus. Measured with immunoSEQ multiplex PCR; TCRdb has only the in-frame clones, and not every one. There are about 500,000 clones in the sample; roughly 74% occur only once, and roughly 0.013% lies in the top ten. Trimming pared 2 bases from V and 12 bases from J, leaving 29 bases between. The CDR3 runs to 19 residues. Germline V CDR1 and CDR2: MDHEN, SYDVKM. This sample was also put to use in a study of human thymus T cells. Per that study: Resections from corrective heart surgery provided thymus tissue. Biased V and J segment usage appeared in thymus and peripheral blood.

This clonotype was sampled from a boy in the first two years of life with a congenital heart defect. Specimen: thymocytes. The rearrangement joins TRBV28 to TRBJ2-6, with a tentative D call TRBD1 (5 bases). The CDR3 DNA reads as TGTGCCAGCAGTTTAGGGGCAGGACGGTCGCAGCCTCCCGGGCGCGTCCTGACTTTC. It specifies CASSLGAGRSQPPGRVLTF.